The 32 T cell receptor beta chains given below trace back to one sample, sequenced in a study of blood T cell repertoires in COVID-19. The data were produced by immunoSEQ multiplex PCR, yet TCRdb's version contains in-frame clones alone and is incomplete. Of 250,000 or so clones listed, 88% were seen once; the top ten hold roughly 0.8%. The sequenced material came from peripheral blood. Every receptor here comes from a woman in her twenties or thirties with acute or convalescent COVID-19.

Written as DNA, the CDR3 is TGTGCCACCAGCAGAGTTAGAGATAGCAATCAGCCCCAGCATTTT. Protein product: CATSRVRDSNQPQHF. The chain joins TRBV15 to TRBJ1-5; D is uncertain. V was clipped by 1 base and J by 0 bases, with 7 bases between them. The germline gives CDR1 LNHNV, CDR2 YYDKDF (reference sequence). This CDR3 comprises 15 residues.

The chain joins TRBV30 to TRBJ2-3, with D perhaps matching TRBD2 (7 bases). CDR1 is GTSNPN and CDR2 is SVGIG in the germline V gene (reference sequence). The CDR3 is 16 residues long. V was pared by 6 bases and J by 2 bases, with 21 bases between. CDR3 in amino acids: CACPFLGGALTDTQYF. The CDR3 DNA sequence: TGTGCCTGCCCGTTTTTGGGGGGGGCGCTCACAGATACGCAGTATTTT.

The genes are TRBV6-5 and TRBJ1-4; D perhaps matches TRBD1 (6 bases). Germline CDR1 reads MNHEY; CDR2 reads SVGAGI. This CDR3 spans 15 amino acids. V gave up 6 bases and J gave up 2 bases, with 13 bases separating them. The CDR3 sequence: CASRHYRATNEKLFF. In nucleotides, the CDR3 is TGTGCCAGCAGACATTACAGGGCCACTAATGAAAAACTGTTTTTT.

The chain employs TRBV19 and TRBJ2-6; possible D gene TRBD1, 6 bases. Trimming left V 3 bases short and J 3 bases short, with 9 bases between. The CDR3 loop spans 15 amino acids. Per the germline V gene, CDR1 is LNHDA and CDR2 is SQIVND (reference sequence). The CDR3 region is CASSIRQVGANVLTF. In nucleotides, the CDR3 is TGTGCCAGTAGTATCCGACAGGTTGGGGCCAACGTCCTGACTTTC.

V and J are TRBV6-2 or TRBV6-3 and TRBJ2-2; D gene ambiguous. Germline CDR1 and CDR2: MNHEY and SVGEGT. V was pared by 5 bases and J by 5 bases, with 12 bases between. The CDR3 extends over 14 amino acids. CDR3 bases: TGTGCCAGCAGTGAGTCTCTGGAGACCGGGGAGCTGTTTTTT. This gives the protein CASSESLETGELFF.

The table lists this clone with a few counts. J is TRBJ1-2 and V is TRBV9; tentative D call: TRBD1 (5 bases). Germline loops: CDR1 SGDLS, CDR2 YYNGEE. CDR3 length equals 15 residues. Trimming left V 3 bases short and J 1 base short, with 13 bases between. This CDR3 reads CASSGLRDYNYGYTF. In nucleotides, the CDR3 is TGTGCCAGCAGCGGCCTCAGGGACTATAACTATGGCTACACCTTC. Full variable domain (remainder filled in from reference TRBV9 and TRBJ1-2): DSGVTQTPKHLITATGQRVTLRCSPRSGDLSVYWYQQSLDQGLQFLIQYYNGEERAKGNILERFSAQQFPDLHSELNLSSLELGDSALYFCASSGLRDYNYGYTFGSGTRLTVV.

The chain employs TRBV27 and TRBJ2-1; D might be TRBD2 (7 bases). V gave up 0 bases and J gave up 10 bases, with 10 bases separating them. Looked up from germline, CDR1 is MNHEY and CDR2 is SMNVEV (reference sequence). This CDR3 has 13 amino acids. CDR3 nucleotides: TGTGCCAGCAGTTTATCAGGGAGGGGGGAGCAGTTCTTC. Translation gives CASSLSGRGEQFF.

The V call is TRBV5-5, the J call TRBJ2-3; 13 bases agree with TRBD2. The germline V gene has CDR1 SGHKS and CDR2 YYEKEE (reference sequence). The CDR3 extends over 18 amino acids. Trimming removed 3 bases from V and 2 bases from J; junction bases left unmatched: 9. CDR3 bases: TGTGCCAGCAGCTCAATCCCGGGACTAGCGGGATCCACAGATACGCAGTATTTT. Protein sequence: CASSSIPGLAGSTDTQYF. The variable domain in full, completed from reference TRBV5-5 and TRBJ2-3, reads DAGVTQSPTHLIKTRGQQVTLRCSPISGHKSVSWYQQVLGQGPQFIFQYYEKEERGRGNFPDRFSARQFPNYSSELNVNALLLGDSALYLCASSSIPGLAGSTDTQYFGPGTRLTVL.

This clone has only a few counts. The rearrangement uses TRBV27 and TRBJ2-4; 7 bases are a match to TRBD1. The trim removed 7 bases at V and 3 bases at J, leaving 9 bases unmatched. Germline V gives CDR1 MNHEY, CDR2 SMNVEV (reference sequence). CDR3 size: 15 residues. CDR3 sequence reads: CASTEVQGDKNIQYF. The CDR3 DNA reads TGTGCCAGCACCGAAGTTCAGGGGGACAAAAACATTCAGTACTTC.

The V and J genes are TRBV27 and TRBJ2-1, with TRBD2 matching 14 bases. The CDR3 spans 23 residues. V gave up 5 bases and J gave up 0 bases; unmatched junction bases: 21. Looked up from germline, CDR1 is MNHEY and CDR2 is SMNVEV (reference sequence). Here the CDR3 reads CASSAPGTGGPGTSGSSYNEQFF. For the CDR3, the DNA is TGTGCCAGCAGTGCTCCCGGGACAGGGGGCCCCGGGACTAGCGGGAGCTCCTACAATGAGCAGTTCTTC.

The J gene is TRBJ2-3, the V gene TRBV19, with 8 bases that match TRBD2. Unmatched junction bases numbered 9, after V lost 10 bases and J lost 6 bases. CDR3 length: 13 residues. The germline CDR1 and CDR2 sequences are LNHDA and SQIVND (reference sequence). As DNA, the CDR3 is TGTGCCACAGCAGGCGGGAGGCCGGATACGCAGTATTTT. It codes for CATAGGRPDTQYF.

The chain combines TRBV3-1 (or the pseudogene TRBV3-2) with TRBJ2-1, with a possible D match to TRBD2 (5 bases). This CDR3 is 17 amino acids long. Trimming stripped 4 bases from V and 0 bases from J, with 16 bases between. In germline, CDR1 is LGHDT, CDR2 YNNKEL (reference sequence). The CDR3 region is CASSLRLGRTSYNEQFF. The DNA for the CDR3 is TGTGCCAGCAGCCTAAGATTGGGGAGAACCTCCTACAATGAGCAGTTCTTC.

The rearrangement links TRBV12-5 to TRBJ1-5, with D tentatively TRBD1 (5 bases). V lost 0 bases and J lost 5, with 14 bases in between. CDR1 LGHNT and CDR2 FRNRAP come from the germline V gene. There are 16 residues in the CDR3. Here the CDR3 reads CASGLVLGGFDQPQHF. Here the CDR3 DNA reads TGTGCTAGTGGTTTGGTGTTGGGGGGGTTTGATCAGCCCCAGCATTTT.

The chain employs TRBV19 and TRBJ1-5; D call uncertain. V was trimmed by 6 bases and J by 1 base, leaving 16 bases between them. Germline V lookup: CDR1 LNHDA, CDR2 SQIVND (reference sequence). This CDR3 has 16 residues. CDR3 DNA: TGTGCCAGTAGCGGAATCGACCGGAGCAGCAATCAGCCCCAGCATTTT. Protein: CASSGIDRSSNQPQHF.

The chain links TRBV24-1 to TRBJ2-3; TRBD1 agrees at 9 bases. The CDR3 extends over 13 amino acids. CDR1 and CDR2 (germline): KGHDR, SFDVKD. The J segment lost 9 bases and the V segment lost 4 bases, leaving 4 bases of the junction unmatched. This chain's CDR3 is CATSDPGQGTQYF. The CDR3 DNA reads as TGTGCCACCAGTGACCCCGGACAGGGGACGCAGTATTTT.

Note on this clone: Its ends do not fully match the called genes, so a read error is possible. This chain's CDR3 is CASSLARPQGWLSETFF. CDR3 sequence (DNA): TGTGCCAGCAGCTTGGCCCGACCACAGGGATGGTTATCTGAAACTTTCTTT. This chain links TRBV5-6 with TRBJ1-1, with a tentative D call TRBD1 (6 bases). Germline V gives CDR1 SGHDT, CDR2 YYEEEE. The CDR3 is 17 amino acids. Looking up the rest from reference TRBV5-6 and TRBJ1-1 gives the full variable domain: DAGVTQSPTHLIKTRGQQVTLRCSPKSGHDTVSWYQQALGQGPQFIFQYYEEEERQRGNFPDRFSGHQFPNYSSELNVNALLLGDSALYLCASSLARPQGWLSETFFGQGTRLTVV.

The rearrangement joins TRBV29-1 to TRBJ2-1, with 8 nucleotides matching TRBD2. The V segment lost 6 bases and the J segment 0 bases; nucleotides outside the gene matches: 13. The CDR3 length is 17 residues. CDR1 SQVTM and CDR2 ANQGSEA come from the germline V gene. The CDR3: CSVPISSGRSSYNEQFF. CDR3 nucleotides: TGCAGCGTCCCCATATCTAGCGGGCGGAGCTCCTACAATGAGCAGTTCTTC.

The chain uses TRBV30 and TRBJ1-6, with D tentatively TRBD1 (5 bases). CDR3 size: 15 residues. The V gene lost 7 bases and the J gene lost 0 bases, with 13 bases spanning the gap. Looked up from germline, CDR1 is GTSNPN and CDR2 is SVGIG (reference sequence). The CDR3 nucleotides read TGTGCCTCCGACAGTCAAAGCTCCTATAATTCACCCCTCCACTTT. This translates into CASDSQSSYNSPLHF.

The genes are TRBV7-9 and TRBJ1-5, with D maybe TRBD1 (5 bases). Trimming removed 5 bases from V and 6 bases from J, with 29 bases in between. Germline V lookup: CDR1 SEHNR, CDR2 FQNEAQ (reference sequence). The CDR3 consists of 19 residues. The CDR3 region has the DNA TGTGCCAGCAGCCCTCAAGACTGGCAGGGAGGAGTAACAGGTCAGCCCCAGCATTTT. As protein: CASSPQDWQGGVTGQPQHF.

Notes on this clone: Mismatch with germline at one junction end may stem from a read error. The CDR3 sequence is CASSQGFQTDKNF. In DNA form, the CDR3 reads TGTGCCAGCAGCCAAGGGTTCCAGACGGACAAGAACTTC. V and J are TRBV14 and TRBJ2-4, with D possibly TRBD1 on 5 matching bases. CDR1 and CDR2 (germline): SGHDN, FVKESK. There are 13 residues in the CDR3.

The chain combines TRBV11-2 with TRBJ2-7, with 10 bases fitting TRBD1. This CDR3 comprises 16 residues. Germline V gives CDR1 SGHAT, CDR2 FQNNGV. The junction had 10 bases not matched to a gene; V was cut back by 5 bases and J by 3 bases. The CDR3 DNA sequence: TGTGCCAGCAGCCCATTGGGACAGGGGATTTTCTACGAGCAGTACTTC. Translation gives CASSPLGQGIFYEQYF.

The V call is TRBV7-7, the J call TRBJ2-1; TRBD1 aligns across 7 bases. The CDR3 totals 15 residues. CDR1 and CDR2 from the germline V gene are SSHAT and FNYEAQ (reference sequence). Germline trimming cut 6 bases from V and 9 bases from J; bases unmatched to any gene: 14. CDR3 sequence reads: CASSYETGMKGEQFF. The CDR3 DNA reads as TGTGCCAGCAGTTATGAGACAGGGATGAAGGGTGAGCAGTTCTTC.

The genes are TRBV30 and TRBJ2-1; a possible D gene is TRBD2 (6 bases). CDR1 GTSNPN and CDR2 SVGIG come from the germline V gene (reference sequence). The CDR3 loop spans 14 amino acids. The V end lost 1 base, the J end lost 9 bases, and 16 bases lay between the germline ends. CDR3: CAWSGRTIFSEQFF. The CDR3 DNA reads TGTGCCTGGAGTGGCCGGACTATATTCAGTGAGCAGTTCTTC.

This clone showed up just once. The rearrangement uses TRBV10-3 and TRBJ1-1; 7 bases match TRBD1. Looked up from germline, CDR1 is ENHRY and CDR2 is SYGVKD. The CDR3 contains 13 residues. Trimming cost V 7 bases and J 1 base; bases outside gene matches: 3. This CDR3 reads CAINRDRNTEAFF. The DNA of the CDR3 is TGTGCCATCAACCGGGACAGGAACACTGAAGCTTTCTTT.

The CDR3 sequence: CASSLLADEQYF. DNA of the CDR3: TGCGCCAGCAGCTTGTTGGCGGACGAGCAGTACTTC. The J gene is TRBJ2-7, the V gene TRBV5-1; D is uncertain. Looked up from germline, CDR1 is SGHRS and CDR2 is YFSETQ. The CDR3 spans 12 residues. Trimming shortened V by 1 base and J by 5 bases, and 7 bases separated the two germline ends. The whole variable domain, remainder taken from reference TRBV5-1 and TRBJ2-7, is KAGVTQTPRYLIKTRGQQVTLSCSPISGHRSVSWYQQTPGQGLQFLFEYFSETQRNKGNFPGRFSGRQFSNSRSEMNVSTLELGDSALYLCASSLLADEQYFGPGTRLTVT.

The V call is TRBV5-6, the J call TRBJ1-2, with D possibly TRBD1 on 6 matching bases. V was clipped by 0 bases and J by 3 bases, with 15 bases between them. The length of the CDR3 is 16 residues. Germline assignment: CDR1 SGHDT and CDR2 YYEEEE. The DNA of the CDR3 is TGTGCCAGCAGCTTGGGGCACAGGCCAGGGGACTATGGCTACACCTTC. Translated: CASSLGHRPGDYGYTF.

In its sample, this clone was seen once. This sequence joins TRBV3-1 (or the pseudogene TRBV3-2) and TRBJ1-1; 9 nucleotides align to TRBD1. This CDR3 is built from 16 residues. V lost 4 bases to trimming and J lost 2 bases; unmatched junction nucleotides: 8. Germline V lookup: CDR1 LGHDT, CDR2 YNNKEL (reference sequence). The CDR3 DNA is TGTGCCAGCAGCCTGAGTTACAGGGGGCGTAACACTGAAGCTTTCTTT. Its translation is CASSLSYRGRNTEAFF.

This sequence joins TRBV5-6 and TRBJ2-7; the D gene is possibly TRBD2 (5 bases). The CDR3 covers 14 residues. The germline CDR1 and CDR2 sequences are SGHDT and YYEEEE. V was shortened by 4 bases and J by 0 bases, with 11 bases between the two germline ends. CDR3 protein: CASSPSGDSYEQYF. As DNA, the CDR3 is TGTGCCAGCAGCCCCTCCGGGGACTCCTACGAGCAGTACTTC.

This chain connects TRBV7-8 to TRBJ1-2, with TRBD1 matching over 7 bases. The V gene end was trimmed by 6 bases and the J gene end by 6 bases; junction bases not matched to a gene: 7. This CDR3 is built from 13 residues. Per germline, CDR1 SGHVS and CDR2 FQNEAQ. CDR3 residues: CASRTDRAHGYTF. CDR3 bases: TGTGCCAGCAGAACCGACAGGGCTCATGGCTACACCTTC.

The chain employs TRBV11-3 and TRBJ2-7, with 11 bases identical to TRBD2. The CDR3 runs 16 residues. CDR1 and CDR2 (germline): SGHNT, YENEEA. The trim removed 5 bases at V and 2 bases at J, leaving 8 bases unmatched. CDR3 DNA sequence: TGTGCCAGCAGCCGATTGGGACTAGCGGAAGCCTACGAGCAGTACTTC. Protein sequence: CASSRLGLAEAYEQYF.

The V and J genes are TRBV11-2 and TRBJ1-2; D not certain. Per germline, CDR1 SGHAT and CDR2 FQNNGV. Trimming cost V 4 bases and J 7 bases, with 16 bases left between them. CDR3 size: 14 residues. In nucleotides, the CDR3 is TGTGCCAGCAGCTCAACGAGGAGGACCGGTGGCTACACCTTC. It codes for CASSSTRRTGGYTF. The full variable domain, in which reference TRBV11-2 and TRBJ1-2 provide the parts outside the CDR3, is EAGVAQSPRYKIIEKRQSVAFWCNPISGHATLYWYQQILGQGPKLLIQFQNNGVVDDSQLPKDRFSAERLKGVDSTLKIQPAKLEDSAVYLCASSSTRRTGGYTFGSGTRLTVV.

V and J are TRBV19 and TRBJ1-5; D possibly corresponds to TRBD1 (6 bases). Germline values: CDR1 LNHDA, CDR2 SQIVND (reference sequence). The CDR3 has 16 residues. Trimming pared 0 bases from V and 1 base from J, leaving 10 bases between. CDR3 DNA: TGTGCCAGTAGTATAGATGGGGACATAAGCAATCAGCCCCAGCATTTT. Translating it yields CASSIDGDISNQPQHF.